The clone carrying this T cell receptor (beta chain) has at least ten counts. The antigen is unknown. Germline V gives CDR1 MDHEN, CDR2 SYDVKM. V shed 10 bases and J shed 3 bases, with 15 bases lying between them. There are 13 residues in the CDR3. The sample is drawn from a study of T cells in Graves' hyperthyroidism and ophthalmopathy. Study-wide points: A model of 13 V-J features distinguished ophthalmopathy from stable hyperthyroidism. The model's output predicted ophthalmopathy at a median of approximately 6.5 months prior to onset.

It was RNA transcripts that yielded the amplified TCR beta CDR3 regions. The study used the HTBI primer set for a first-round RT-PCR of the TCR CDR3. Each CDR3 protein gets one entry after TCRdb re-called the multiplex PCR reads with MiXCR. The repertoire holds 550,000 to 700,000 distinct CDR3 sequences, with roughly 14% as singletons. Inclusion characteristics of ophthalmopathy patients comprised a Clinical Activity Score of at least 3, a NOSPECS grade of at least 4, and duration under 3 months. This sequence was found in a woman between 40 and 50 years old with Graves' ophthalmopathy. The V and J genes are TRBV28 and TRBJ1-1; possibly TRBD1 for D (6 bases). Sequenced: blood. In DNA form, the CDR3 reads TGTGCCACCTACAGGGACCAATACACTGAAGCTTTCTTT. Amino acids: CATYRDQYTEAFF.